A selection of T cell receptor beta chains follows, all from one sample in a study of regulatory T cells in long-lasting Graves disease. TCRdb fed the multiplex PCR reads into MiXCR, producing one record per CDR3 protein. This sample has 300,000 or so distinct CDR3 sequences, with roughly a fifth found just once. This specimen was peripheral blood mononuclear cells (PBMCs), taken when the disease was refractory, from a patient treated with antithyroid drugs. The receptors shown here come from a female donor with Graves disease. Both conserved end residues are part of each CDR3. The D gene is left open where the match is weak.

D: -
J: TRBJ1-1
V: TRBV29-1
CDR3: CSVDRAEDTEAFF

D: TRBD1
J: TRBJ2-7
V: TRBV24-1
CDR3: CATSDGRGREQYF

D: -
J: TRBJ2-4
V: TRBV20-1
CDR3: CSALPGDHSGMKPLAIGNIQYF

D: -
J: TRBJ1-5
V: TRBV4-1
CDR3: CASSQPPPGGNQPQHF

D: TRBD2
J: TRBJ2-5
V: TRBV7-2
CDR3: CASSLVSGLAEETQYF

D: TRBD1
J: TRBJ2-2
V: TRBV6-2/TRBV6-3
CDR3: CASSYTLTGSAGELFF

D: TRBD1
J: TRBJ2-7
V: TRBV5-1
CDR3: CASSVAGTDSYEQYF

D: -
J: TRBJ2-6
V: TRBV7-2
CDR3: CASSLEGRSGANVLTF

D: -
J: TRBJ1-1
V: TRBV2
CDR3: CAREGRTEAFF

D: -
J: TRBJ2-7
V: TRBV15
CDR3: CATSRDLAGSGEQYF

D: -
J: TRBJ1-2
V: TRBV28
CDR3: CASSLSGQIYGYTF

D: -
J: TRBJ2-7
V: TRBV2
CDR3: CASSLAGGNEQYF

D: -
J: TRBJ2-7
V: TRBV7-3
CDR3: CASSLKARGNAYEQYF

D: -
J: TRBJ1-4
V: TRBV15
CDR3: CATSVRDLNEKLFF

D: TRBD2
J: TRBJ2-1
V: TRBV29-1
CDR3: CSVEDRVAGVNEQFF

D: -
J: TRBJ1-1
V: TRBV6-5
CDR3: CASKLHGNTPMNTEAFF

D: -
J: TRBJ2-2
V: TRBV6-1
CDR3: CASGHLNTGELFF

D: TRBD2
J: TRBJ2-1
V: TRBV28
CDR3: CASSPTSGWYNEQFF

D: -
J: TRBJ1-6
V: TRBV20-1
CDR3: CSAPQNRDNSPLHF

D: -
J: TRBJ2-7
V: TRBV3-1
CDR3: CASSQVRGYEQYF

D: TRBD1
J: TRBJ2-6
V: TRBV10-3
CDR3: CAISSGTGSSGANVLTF

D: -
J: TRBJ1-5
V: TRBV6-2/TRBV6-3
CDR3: CASSYGRLSPPDRRNQPQHF

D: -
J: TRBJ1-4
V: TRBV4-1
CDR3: CASSQPGAPGEKLFF

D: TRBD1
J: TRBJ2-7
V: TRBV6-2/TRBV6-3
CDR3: CASSVTGIGPYEQYF

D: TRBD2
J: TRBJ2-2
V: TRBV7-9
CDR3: CASSLPGLAGENTGELFF

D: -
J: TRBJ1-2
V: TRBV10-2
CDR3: CASSGETYGYTF

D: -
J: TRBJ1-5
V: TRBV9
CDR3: CASSVGGGGTQPQHF

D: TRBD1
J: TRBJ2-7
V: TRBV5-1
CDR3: CASSTGQVSYEQYF

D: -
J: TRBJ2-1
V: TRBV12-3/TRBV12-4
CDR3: CASSSAGSEQFF

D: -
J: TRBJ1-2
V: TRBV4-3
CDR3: CASSQDLVAGKSYGYTF

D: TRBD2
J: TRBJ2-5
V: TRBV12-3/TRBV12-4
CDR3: CASSLTRKRGNQETQYF

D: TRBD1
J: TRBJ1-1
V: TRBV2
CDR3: CAGTGEGTEAFF

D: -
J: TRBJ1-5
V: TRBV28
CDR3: CASSSTVAAPDYSNQPQHF

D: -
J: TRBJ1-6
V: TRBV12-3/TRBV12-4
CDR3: CASSSDEYNSPLHF

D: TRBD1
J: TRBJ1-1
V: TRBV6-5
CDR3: CASSSGTGVFF

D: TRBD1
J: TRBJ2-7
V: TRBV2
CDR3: CASSTMKDPVGTGDSYEQYF

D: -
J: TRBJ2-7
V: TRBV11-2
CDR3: CASSPVGVGQYF

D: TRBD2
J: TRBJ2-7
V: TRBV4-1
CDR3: CASSQEDGRGLAGFTYEQYF

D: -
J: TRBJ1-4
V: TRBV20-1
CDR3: CSARAGRLNEKLFF

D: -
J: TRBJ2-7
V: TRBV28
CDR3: CASSFWPELRRDGTYEQYF

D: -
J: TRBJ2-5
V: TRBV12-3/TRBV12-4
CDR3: CASTPGRETQYF

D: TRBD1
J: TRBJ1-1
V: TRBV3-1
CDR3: CASSQPTGRLAFF

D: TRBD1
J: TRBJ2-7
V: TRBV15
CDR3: CATSSNRGAYEQYF

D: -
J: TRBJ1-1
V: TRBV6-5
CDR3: CASSYPPDEAFF

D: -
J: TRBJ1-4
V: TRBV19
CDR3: CASMSGRVGEKLFF

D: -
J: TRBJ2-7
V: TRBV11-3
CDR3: CASSFSGRRAGEQYF

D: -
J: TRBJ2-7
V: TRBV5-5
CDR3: CASSLSGTAYEQYF

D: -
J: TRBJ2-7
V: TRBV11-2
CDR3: CASSLGGGGHEQYF

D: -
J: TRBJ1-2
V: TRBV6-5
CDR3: CASSYRGWDGYTF